The 26 T cell receptor beta chains reported below all come from one sample, sequenced in a study of T cell repertoires in cytomegalovirus infection. The antigens for these receptors are not known. TCRdb ran MiXCR on the reads and lists one entry per CDR3 protein. The sample has about 55,000 distinct CDR3 sequences; about 18% are singletons. Material: CD8+ T cells from cultured PBMCs, obtained from culture after CMV antigen stimulation. These receptors all come from a human donor in good health (CMV status not recorded). Some clones in this sample may be carry-over from other donors' samples.

The chain couples TRBV7-8 to TRBJ2-5; the D gene could be TRBD1 or TRBD2 (6 bases each). CDR1 is SGHVS, CDR2 FQNEAQ, per germline. The CDR3 extends over 16 amino acids. The germline V and J ends were trimmed by 1 base and 1 base, with 13 bases remaining between them. This CDR3 is CASSLDPGARQETQYF. CDR3 sequence (DNA): TGTGCCAGCAGCTTAGACCCGGGGGCCCGCCAAGAGACCCAGTACTTC. Supplemented by reference TRBV7-8 and TRBJ2-5, the full variable domain reads GAGVSQSPRYKVAKRGQDVALRCDPISGHVSLFWYQQALGQGPEFLTYFQNEAQLDKSGLPSDRFFAERPEGSVSTLKIQRTQQEDSAVYLCASSLDPGARQETQYFGPGTRLLVL.

The chain recombines TRBV4-3 with TRBJ2-1; 10 bases are shared with TRBD2. J lost 4 bases, V lost 1 base, and 7 bases had no gene match. This CDR3 is built from 17 residues. The germline gives CDR1 LGHNA, CDR2 YSLEER. The chain's CDR3 is CASSQAPGTSVYNEQFF. In DNA form, the CDR3 reads TGCGCCAGCAGCCAAGCCCCCGGGACTAGCGTATACAATGAGCAGTTCTTC.

The CDR3 loop reads CASSQGLPVDEQYF. CDR3 nucleotide sequence: TGTGCCAGCAGCCAGGGACTACCCGTCGACGAGCAGTACTTC. V and J are TRBV7-2 and TRBJ2-7; TRBD2 matches 7 bases. The CDR3 loop spans 14 amino acids. Germline loops: CDR1 SGHTA, CDR2 FQGNSA. Unmatched junction bases numbered 9, after V lost 5 bases and J lost 5 bases. The variable domain in full, completed from reference TRBV7-2 and TRBJ2-7, reads GAGVSQSPSNKVTEKGKDVELRCDPISGHTALYWYRQSLGQGLEFLIYFQGNSAPDKSGLPSDRFSAERTGGSVSTLTIQRTQQEDSAVYLCASSQGLPVDEQYFGPGTRLTVT.

This chain joins TRBV11-2 and TRBJ2-7, with D possibly called TRBD1 or TRBD2 (5 bases each). CDR1 and CDR2 from the germline V gene are SGHAT and FQNNGV. The CDR3 is 16 residues long. V lost 2 bases, J lost 0 bases, and 14 bases lay in between. As DNA, the CDR3 is TGTGCCAGCAGCTTAAGGGGCGGGTGGAGCTCCTACGAGCAGTACTTC. Amino acid sequence: CASSLRGGWSSYEQYF.

V is TRBV12-3 or TRBV12-4 and J is TRBJ2-6; no firm D call. Between the trimmed V and J ends, which lost 6 bases and 2 bases, there was a span of 8 bases. This CDR3 comprises 14 residues. The CDR3 reads CASRRRAGANVLTF. The DNA for the CDR3 is TGTGCCAGCAGGCGACGGGCTGGGGCCAACGTCCTGACTTTC.

This clonotype was detected ten times or more. The chain combines TRBV7-8 with TRBJ2-7; 7 bases are shared with TRBD1. This CDR3 contains 16 residues. CDR1 and CDR2 from the germline V gene are SGHVS and FQNEAQ. V gave up 0 bases and J gave up 7 bases; unmatched junction bases: 12. Here the CDR3 DNA reads TGTGCCAGCAGCTTAGCTCCCGGACAGGTCCTTAGGGAGCAGTACTTC. Translation gives CASSLAPGQVLREQYF.

The V and J genes are TRBV11-2 and TRBJ2-1; 13 bases line up with TRBD2. From germline, CDR1 is SGHAT and CDR2 FQNNGV. The CDR3 covers 15 residues. V was pared by 3 bases and J by 7 bases, with 3 bases of the junction left unmatched. The chain's CDR3 is CASSFTSGRGNEQFF. Written as DNA, the CDR3 is TGTGCCAGCAGCTTCACTAGCGGGAGGGGGAATGAGCAGTTCTTC.

The V and J genes are TRBV7-9 and TRBJ1-6, with no clear D. The CDR3 contains 12 residues. CDR1 and CDR2 (germline): SEHNR, FQNEAQ (reference sequence). V gave up 4 bases and J gave up 15 bases, with 13 bases separating them. The CDR3 DNA follows: TGTGCCAGCAGCTCGACGGTTGAACGCCTCCACTTT. Translated: CASSSTVERLHF. Full variable domain (outside the CDR3, taken from reference TRBV7-9 and TRBJ1-6): DTGVSQNPRHKITKRGQNVTFRCDPISEHNRLYWYRQTLGQGPEFLTYFQNEAQLEKSRLLSDRFSAERPKGSFSTLEIQRTEQGDSAMYLCASSSTVERLHFGNGTRLTVT.

This clonotype was counted many times. This CDR3 is CASSTLAGGETQYF. In nucleotides, the CDR3 is TGTGCCAGCAGCACACTAGCGGGAGGGGAGACCCAGTACTTC. The rearrangement joins TRBV7-2 to TRBJ2-5, with TRBD2 matching over 13 bases. The germline CDR1 and CDR2 sequences are SGHTA and FQGNSA. Losses at the gene ends were 5 bases for V and 5 bases for J; bases not matched to a gene: 2. The CDR3 extends over 14 amino acids.

There are a few counts of this clonotype. The V and J genes are TRBV12-3 or TRBV12-4 and TRBJ2-7; D uncertain. CDR3 length: 12 residues. Deletions cut 7 bases from V and 2 bases from J, with 9 bases between. The CDR3 coding sequence is TGTGCCAGCACCACTCGGACCTACGAGCAGTACTTC. Its translation: CASTTRTYEQYF.

This clonotype was seen a handful of times. The genes are TRBV10-3 and TRBJ1-2; no reliable D call. CDR3 length: 13 residues. Germline V CDR1 and CDR2: ENHRY, SYGVKD. V was cut by 0 bases and J by 6 bases, with 8 bases left in between. The CDR3 is CAISESGGDGYTF. In nucleotides, the CDR3 is TGTGCCATCAGTGAGTCGGGTGGGGATGGCTACACCTTC.

There are a few counts of this clonotype. The V and J genes are TRBV7-2 and TRBJ2-1; the match to TRBD2 covers 7 bases. Germline lookup yields CDR1 SGHTA and CDR2 FQGNSA. The junction had 14 bases not matched to a gene; V was cut back by 7 bases and J by 5 bases. The CDR3 runs to 16 residues. The CDR3 region has the DNA TGTGCCAGCAATAGGGTTCGGCGGGGGAACCACAATGAGCAGTTCTTC. It translates to CASNRVRRGNHNEQFF.

This clonotype appeared a few times. V gene TRBV27 combines with J gene TRBJ2-1; 16 bases are shared with TRBD2. This CDR3 spans 16 amino acids. Per germline, CDR1 MNHEY and CDR2 SMNVEV (reference sequence). V shed 2 bases, J shed 15 bases, and the junction held 10 bases outside the gene matches. The CDR3 DNA is TGTGCCAGCAGTTTACACGGGACTAGCGGGAGGGCCAAGTTGTTCTTC. Amino acids: CASSLHGTSGRAKLFF.

The CDR3 bases are TGTGCCGTTTGGCAGTCCCAAGAGGGTGGCTACACCTTC. Translation gives CAVWQSQEGGYTF. The chain links TRBV27 to TRBJ1-2; D remains ambiguous. Trimming left V 11 bases short and J 7 bases short, with 20 bases between. This CDR3 is 13 amino acids long. Germline CDR1 MNHEY, CDR2 SMNVEV (reference sequence).

This clonotype has more than one count but fewer than ten. V gene TRBV7-8 combines with J gene TRBJ2-5, with 7 bases matching TRBD1. The CDR3 length is 17 residues. Trimming removed 5 bases from V and 5 bases from J; junction bases left unmatched: 17. Germline loops: CDR1 SGHVS, CDR2 FQNEAQ. The CDR3: CASSQRTRQGFTETQYF. DNA of the CDR3: TGTGCCAGCAGCCAGCGCACAAGACAGGGATTTACGGAGACCCAGTACTTC.

This clonotype turned up a few times. V is TRBV6-5 and J is TRBJ2-1; D unclear. The CDR3 is made up of 11 amino acids. The germline V and J ends were trimmed by 6 bases and 4 bases, with 4 bases remaining between them. Germline V lookup: CDR1 MNHEY, CDR2 SVGAGI. CDR3 nucleotide sequence: TGTGCCAGCAGACAGTACAATGAGCAGTTCTTC. Protein: CASRQYNEQFF.

The V call is TRBV7-2, the J call TRBJ2-7; 12 bases line up with TRBD2. Germline CDR1 and CDR2: SGHTA and FQGNSA. CDR3 length: 14 amino acids. V lost 1 base, J lost 5 bases, and 0 bases stayed unmatched. The CDR3 loop is CASSLGLAGDEQYF. CDR3 nucleotides: TGTGCCAGCAGCTTAGGACTAGCGGGGGACGAGCAGTACTTC.

The chain has TRBV7-9 and TRBJ1-5, with D unclear. In germline, CDR1 is SEHNR, CDR2 FQNEAQ (reference sequence). The CDR3 is 12 amino acids. V was clipped by 5 bases and J by 13 bases, with 15 bases between them. Here the CDR3 reads CASSILSGEQHF. Written as DNA, the CDR3 is TGTGCCAGCAGCATTTTGTCGGGCGAGCAGCATTTT.

The rearrangement joins TRBV4-1 to TRBJ2-7; TRBD2 matches at 13 bases. The CDR3 spans 15 residues. From germline, CDR1 is MGHRA and CDR2 YSYEKL. V was pared by 1 base and J by 4 bases, with 1 base of the junction left unmatched. In nucleotides, the CDR3 is TGCGCCAGCAGCCAAGCACTAGCGGGAGGGTACGAGCAGTACTTC. It is translated as CASSQALAGGYEQYF.

Concerning this clonotype: A single base separates this from a much larger clone, so it may be a read error. Without the conserved terminal phenylalanine or tryptophan, this CDR3 likely stems from a read error. The CDR3 region is CASSLEANTEAFL. DNA of the CDR3: TGTGCCAGCAGCTTAGAAGCGAACACTGAAGCTTTCTTA. This chain joins TRBV7-9 and TRBJ1-1; the D is unclear. This CDR3 spans 13 amino acids. Between the trimmed V and J ends, which lost 1 base and 1 base, there was a span of 4 bases. Germline V lookup: CDR1 SEHNR, CDR2 FQNEAQ (reference sequence).

The chain is built from TRBV7-2 and TRBJ2-7; maybe TRBD1 (5 bases). V lost 1 base, J lost 3 bases, and 10 bases lay in between. CDR1 and CDR2 from the germline V gene are SGHTA and FQGNSA. The CDR3 consists of 14 residues. CDR3 bases: TGTGCCAGCAGCTTAGGAGGACAAATCTACGAGCAGTACTTC. Translated, it gives CASSLGGQIYEQYF. The full variable domain, its missing parts supplied by reference TRBV7-2 and TRBJ2-7, is GAGVSQSPSNKVTEKGKDVELRCDPISGHTALYWYRQSLGQGLEFLIYFQGNSAPDKSGLPSDRFSAERTGGSVSTLTIQRTQQEDSAVYLCASSLGGQIYEQYFGPGTRLTVT.

This clonotype was counted only a few times. This CDR3 reads CASSSTGNSYEQYF. In DNA, the CDR3 is TGTGCCAGCAGTTCCACGGGGAACTCCTACGAGCAGTACTTC. This chain uses TRBV12-3 or TRBV12-4 with TRBJ2-7; possibly TRBD2 for D (5 bases). V lost 4 bases and J lost 0, with 10 bases in between. The CDR3 covers 14 residues.

This clonotype has more than one count but fewer than ten. In DNA form, the CDR3 reads TGCAGTGCCGAATCGACCCAGGGGGAGAGTCAGCCCCAGCATTTT. Translated: CSAESTQGESQPQHF. The gene calls are TRBV20-1 and TRBJ1-5, with 7 positions matching TRBD1. With V trimmed by 6 bases and J by 6 bases, 14 bases remained unmatched. Germline-derived CDR1 and CDR2 are DFQATT and SNEGSKA (reference sequence). This CDR3 spans 15 amino acids.

The rearrangement uses TRBV7-2 and TRBJ1-2; D gene uncertain. CDR1 is SGHTA and CDR2 is FQGNSA in the germline V gene. Trimming took off 1 base at V and 4 bases at J, with 13 bases between the two ends. There are 15 residues in the CDR3. CDR3 coding DNA: TGTGCCAGCAGCTTAGTTTGGGAAGCCAGCTATGGCTACACCTTC. Its protein is CASSLVWEASYGYTF.

The gene calls are TRBV27 and TRBJ1-5, with D tentatively TRBD1 (6 bases). The CDR3 covers 16 residues. Germline V CDR1 and CDR2: MNHEY, SMNVEV (reference sequence). V was cut by 6 bases and J by 6 bases, with 21 bases left in between. The CDR3 DNA reads TGTGCCAGCAGAAGGGGCGGGGGCACTGTACCTCAGCCCCAGCATTTT. This codes for CASRRGGGTVPQPQHF.

The rearrangement links TRBV12-3 or TRBV12-4 to TRBJ1-1; D is uncertain. Trimming removed 1 base from V and 4 bases from J, with 10 bases in between. This CDR3 spans 14 amino acids. CDR3 coding DNA: TGTGCCAGCAGTTTAGGGGTCTATGGCACTGAAGCTTTCTTT. This sequence encodes CASSLGVYGTEAFF.